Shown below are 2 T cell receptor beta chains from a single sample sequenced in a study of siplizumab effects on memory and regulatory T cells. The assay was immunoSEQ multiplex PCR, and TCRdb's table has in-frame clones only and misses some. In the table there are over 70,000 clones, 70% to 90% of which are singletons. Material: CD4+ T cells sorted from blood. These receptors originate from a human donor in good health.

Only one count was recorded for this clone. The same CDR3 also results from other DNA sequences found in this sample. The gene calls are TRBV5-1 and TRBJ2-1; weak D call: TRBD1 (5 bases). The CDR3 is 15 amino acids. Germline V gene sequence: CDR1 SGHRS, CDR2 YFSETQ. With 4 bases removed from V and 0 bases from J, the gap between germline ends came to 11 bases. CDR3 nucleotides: TGCGCCAGCAGCCTCCAGGGCAGCTCCTACAATGAGCAGTTCTTC. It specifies CASSLQGSSYNEQFF.

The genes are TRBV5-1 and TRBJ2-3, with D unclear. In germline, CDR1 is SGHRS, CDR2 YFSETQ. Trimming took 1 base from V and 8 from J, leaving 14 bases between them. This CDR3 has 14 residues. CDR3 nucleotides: TGCGCCAGCAGCTTGCTCGCTACCTCCCGTACGCAGTATTTT. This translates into CASSLLATSRTQYF.